The clone carrying this T cell receptor beta chain has more than one count but fewer than ten. Antigen specificity is unknown. TCRdb used MiXCR to reprocess the 5' RACE reads, holding one entry per CDR3 protein. The data hold fewer than 750,000 distinct CDR3 sequences, with roughly 19% observed a single time. The V gene's germline CDR1 is SGHTA and CDR2 FQGNSA. This CDR3 comprises 14 residues. The V and J ends lost 4 bases and 2 bases respectively, with 11 bases between them. This sample is drawn from a study of CD8 T cells in ankylosing spondylitis. Broader study findings: Blood of patients with ankylosing spondylitis appeared to be characterized by a TCR beta motif of several highly homologous variants.

The receptor's source is a male donor with ankylosing spondylitis. Input material: blood, either unsorted or a sorted T cell fraction (not recorded which). The V call is TRBV7-2, the J call TRBJ1-1; D not resolved. The CDR3, as DNA: TGTGCCAGCAGCTACGACACCACTAACACTGAAGCTTTCTTT. This encodes CASSYDTTNTEAFF.